Here is one TCR beta chain with its context. The V gene end was trimmed by 7 bases and the J gene end by 3 bases; junction bases not matched to a gene: 4. Per the germline V gene, CDR1 is MNHEY and CDR2 is SVGAGI. This CDR3 has 13 amino acids. The sample originates from a study of T cell changes during pregnancy in multiple sclerosis. Profiled with immunoSEQ multiplex PCR; TCRdb holds only in-frame clones, not every one. The table has roughly 48,000 clones, about 88% seen once; the top ten hold roughly 1.2%. The material was CD4+ T cells from peripheral blood mononuclear cells, obtained in the second trimester of pregnancy. The chain is built from TRBV6-5 and TRBJ2-7, with TRBD1 matching 9 bases. The sequence was obtained from a female donor with multiple sclerosis, enrolled in a pregnancy study. This chain's CDR3 is CASMGQGLYEQYF. The CDR3 nucleotides read TGTGCCAGCATGGGACAGGGCCTCTACGAGCAGTACTTC.